This T cell receptor (beta chain) is drawn from a study of long-term antiretroviral therapy in people with HIV. The overall study: The immediate-ART recommendation dates to 2015, and the earliest samples predate it by about a decade. Study-level points and caveats: Transplant-donor-level diversity was not reached after ART, though diversity increased. Every time point showed a repertoire led by clones expanded before ART.

Every donor had one or more pre-ART and two or more post-ART PBMC samples. The assay used was immunoSEQ (version v3.0), run at survey level. This table comes from immunoSEQ multiplex PCR, and its TCRdb copy is limited to in-frame clones, with some not included. The table has 14,000 or so clones, more than 75% seen once. With regard to this clone: The antigen is not known.

Germline V gene data show CDR1 as SEHNR and CDR2 as FQNEAQ (reference sequence). The CDR3 sequence is 16 residues long. V lost 5 bases, J lost 0 bases, and 16 bases lay in between. This chain uses TRBV7-9 with TRBJ1-1, with D hard to call. Specimen: unsorted PBMCs, collected 3.1 years after starting antiretroviral therapy. The TCR originated in a man aged 40-55 years with HIV. DNA of the CDR3: TGTGCCAGCAGCCCCTGGACGCGACACATGAACACTGAAGCTTTCTTT. Protein product: CASSPWTRHMNTEAFF.